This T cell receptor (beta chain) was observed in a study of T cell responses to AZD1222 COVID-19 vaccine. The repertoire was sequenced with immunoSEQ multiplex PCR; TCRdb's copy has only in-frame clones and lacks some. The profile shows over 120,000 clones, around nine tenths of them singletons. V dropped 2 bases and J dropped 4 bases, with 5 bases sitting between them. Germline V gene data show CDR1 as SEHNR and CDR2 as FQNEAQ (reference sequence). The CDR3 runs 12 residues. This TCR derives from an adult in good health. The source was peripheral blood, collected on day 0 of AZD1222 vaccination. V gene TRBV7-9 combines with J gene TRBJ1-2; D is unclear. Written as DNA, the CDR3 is TGTGCCAGCAGCTTACCGTCCTATGGCTACACCTTC. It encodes CASSLPSYGYTF.